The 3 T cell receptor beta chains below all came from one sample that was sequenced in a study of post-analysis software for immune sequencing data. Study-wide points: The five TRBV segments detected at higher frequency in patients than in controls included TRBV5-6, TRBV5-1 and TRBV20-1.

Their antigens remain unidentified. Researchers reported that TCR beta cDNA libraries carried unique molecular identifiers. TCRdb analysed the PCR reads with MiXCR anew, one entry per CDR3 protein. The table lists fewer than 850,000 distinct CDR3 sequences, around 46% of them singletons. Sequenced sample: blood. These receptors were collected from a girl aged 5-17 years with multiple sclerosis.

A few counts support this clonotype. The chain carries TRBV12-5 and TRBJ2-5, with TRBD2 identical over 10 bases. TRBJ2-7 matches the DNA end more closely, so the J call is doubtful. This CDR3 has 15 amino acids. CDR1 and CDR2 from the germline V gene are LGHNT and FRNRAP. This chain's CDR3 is CASGSTGLAVYEQYF. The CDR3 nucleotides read TGTGCTAGTGGTTCGACAGGACTAGCGGTCTACGAGCAGTACTTC.

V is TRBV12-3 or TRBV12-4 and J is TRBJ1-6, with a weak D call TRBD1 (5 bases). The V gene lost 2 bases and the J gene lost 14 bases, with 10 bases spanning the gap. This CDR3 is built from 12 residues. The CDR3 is CASSLTGWALHF. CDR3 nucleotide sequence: TGTGCCAGCAGTTTAACAGGATGGGCCCTCCACTTT.

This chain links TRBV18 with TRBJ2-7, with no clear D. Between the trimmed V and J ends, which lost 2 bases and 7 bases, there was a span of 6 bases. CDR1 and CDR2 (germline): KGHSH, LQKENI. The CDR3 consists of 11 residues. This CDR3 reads CASSPMDEQYV. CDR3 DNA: TGTGCCAGCTCACCAATGGATGAGCAGTACGTC.